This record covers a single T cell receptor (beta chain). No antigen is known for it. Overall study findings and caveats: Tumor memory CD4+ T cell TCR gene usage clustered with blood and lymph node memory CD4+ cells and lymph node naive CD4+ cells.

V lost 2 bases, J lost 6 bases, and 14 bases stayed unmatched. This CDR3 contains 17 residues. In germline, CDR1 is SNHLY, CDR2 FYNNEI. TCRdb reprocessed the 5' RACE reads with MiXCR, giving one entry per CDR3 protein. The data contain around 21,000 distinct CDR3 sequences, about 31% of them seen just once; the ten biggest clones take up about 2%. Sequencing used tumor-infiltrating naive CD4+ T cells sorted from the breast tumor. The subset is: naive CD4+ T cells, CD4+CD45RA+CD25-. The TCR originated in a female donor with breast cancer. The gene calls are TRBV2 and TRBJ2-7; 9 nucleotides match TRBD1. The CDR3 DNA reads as TGTGCCAGCAGTGAAATTCGACCTACGGGACAGGGCGGCGAGCAGTACTTC. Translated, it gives CASSEIRPTGQGGEQYF.